This T cell receptor beta chain was sequenced in a study of memory CD4+ T cells and cytomegalovirus serostatus. Study-wide context: This sample comes from healthy Belgian adults, 8 to 10 CMV seropositive, around 26 seronegative. Findings of the study overall: The CMV-associated TCR signature appears largely within the CD4+ memory repertoire.

Single viable CD3+CD4+CD8-CD45RO+ cells were sorted as the memory CD4+ T cells. Per the study methods: After removing out-of-frame reads, 2.3 million or so distinct TCRbeta sequences remained. Libraries were prepared by immunoSEQ multiplex PCR; TCRdb keeps only in-frame clonotypes and omits some of them. That table furnishes V, J and clone size, whereas the DNA furnished D and trimming. The profile shows approximately 61,000 clones, over 70% of them singletons. This clone was counted a few times. What it recognizes is unknown. The sequence derives from an adult in good health and CMV-seronegative. Some clones in this sample may be carry-over from other donors' samples. Sequenced: memory CD4+ T cells from blood.

The CDR3 here is CASSSWPRGRSYEQYF. CDR3 bases: TGTGCCAGCAGCTCCTGGCCGAGGGGACGAAGCTACGAGCAGTACTTC. This rearrangement joins TRBV11-2 to TRBJ2-7; D may correspond to TRBD1 or TRBD2 (5 bases each). The V end lost 4 bases, the J end lost 3 bases, and 19 bases lay between the germline ends. This CDR3 is built from 16 residues. Germline V gene lookup returns CDR1 SGHAT and CDR2 FQNNGV.